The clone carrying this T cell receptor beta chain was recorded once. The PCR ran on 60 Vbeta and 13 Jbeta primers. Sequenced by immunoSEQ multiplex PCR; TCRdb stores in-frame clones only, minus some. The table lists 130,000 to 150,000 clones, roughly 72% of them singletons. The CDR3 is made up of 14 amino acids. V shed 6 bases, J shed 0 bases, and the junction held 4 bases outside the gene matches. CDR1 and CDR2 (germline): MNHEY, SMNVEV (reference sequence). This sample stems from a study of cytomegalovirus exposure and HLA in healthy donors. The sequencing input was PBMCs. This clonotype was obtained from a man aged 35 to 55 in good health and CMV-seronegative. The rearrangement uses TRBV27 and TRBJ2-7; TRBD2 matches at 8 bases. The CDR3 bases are TGTGCCAGCAGAACCGGGACTAGCTCCTACGAGCAGTACTTC. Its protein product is CASRTGTSSYEQYF.